One T cell receptor beta chain is described in this entry. Its antigen is as yet unknown. PCR employed 60 Vbeta and 13 Jbeta primers. Per the authors' pipeline: Later, an analysis found approximately 80 million unique TCR beta chains, and 8.5 million to 14 million of these were shared. Assay used: immunoSEQ multiplex PCR; TCRdb lists only in-frame clones, some missing. V, J and clone size were drawn from that table, and D and trimming were deduced from the DNA. Of fewer than 120,000 clones listed, around 87% are singletons. This record belongs to a study of cytomegalovirus exposure and HLA in healthy donors. The study's findings and limits: Links to common viral pathogens appeared, in a later analysis, for several of the most significant clusters. The number of N-insertions in an Asian-associated ancestry cluster was reportedly below the approximately 700-donor mean in a later analysis. A later analysis linked a missense DCLRE1C variant to TCR beta V- and J-gene trimming.

Sequencing was carried out using PBMCs. The source of this sequence is a man aged 40-55 years in good health and CMV-seronegative.

The CDR3, as DNA: TGCGCCAGCAGCCAAGAATATCAAGGGACAGGGTTTTTGACCCAGCATTTT. This gives the protein CASSQEYQGTGFLTQHF. The gene calls are TRBV4-1 and TRBJ1-5; 9 bases agree with TRBD1. This CDR3 spans 17 amino acids. V lost 0 bases to trimming and J lost 11 bases; unmatched junction nucleotides: 14. From germline, CDR1 is MGHRA and CDR2 YSYEKL.